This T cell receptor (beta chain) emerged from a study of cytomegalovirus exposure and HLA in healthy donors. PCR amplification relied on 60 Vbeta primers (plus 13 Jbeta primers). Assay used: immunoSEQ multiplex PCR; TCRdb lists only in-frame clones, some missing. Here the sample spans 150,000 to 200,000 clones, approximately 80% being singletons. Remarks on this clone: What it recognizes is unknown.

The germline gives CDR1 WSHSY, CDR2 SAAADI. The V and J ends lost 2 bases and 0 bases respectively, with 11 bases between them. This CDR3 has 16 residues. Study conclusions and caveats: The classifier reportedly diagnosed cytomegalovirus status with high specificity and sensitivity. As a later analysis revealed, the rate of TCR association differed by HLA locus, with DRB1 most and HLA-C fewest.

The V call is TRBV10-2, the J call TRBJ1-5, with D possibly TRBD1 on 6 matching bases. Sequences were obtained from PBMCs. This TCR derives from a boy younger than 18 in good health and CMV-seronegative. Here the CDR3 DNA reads TGCGCCAGCAGTGAGGGTACAGGGACTAGCAATCAGCCCCAGCATTTT. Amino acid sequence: CASSEGTGTSNQPQHF.